The 21 T cell receptor beta chains below were found in one sample sequenced in a study of T-cell memory formation after mild COVID-19 (dated by TCRdb to the early 2020s). Library method: 5' RACE. Sequencing was carried out with an Illumina NovaSeq 6000. TCRdb applied fastp at Q25 and MiXCR to the public reads, then kept only in-frame beta chains. CDR3 protein duplicates are merged, each entry listing the most common genes and DNA. This sample has roughly 250,000 distinct CDR3 sequences in its table, and 16% of those were observed once. The ten biggest clones cover roughly 21% of the sample. The sequencing sample was made of PBMCs or a T cell subset sorted from them (not recorded which). Every receptor here comes from a man aged 18 to 30 who had mild COVID-19 (a few samples of this study predate the infection). The sample titles of this study are shuffled in the database, so cell type and time point are left out; the donor was told from shared clones.

The chain uses TRBV4-3 and TRBJ2-5, with TRBD2 matching over 8 bases. With 0 bases clipped from V and 6 bases from J, the junction kept 12 bases outside the gene matches. The CDR3 is made up of 17 amino acids. The germline CDR1 and CDR2 sequences are LGHNA and YSLEER. The CDR3: CASSQDTSGGARKTQYF. Written as DNA, the CDR3 is TGCGCCAGCAGCCAAGATACGTCGGGGGGGGCGAGGAAGACCCAGTACTTC.

The chain couples TRBV6-6 to TRBJ1-1, with D perhaps TRBD1 (6 bases). The germline V gene encodes CDR1 MNHNY and CDR2 SVGAGI (reference sequence). There are 13 residues in the CDR3. V was pared by 2 bases and J by 7 bases, with 11 bases between. Here the CDR3 reads CASSYPWDNEAFF. DNA for the CDR3: TGTGCCAGCAGTTACCCCTGGGACAATGAAGCTTTCTTT.

In this sample, this clonotype turned up many times. This chain joins TRBV7-2 and TRBJ2-1, with 9 bases identical to TRBD1. CDR1 is SGHTA and CDR2 is FQGNSA in the germline V gene. V gave up 5 bases and J gave up 3 bases; unmatched junction bases: 8. The CDR3 runs 16 residues. CDR3 sequence (DNA): TGTGCCAGCAGCGACCTAGGGACAGGGTACTACAATGAGCAGTTCTTC. Its protein product is CASSDLGTGYYNEQFF. Combining the CDR3 with reference TRBV7-2 and TRBJ2-1 gives the whole variable domain GAGVSQSPSNKVTEKGKDVELRCDPISGHTALYWYRQSLGQGLEFLIYFQGNSAPDKSGLPSDRFSAERTGGSVSTLTIQRTQQEDSAVYLCASSDLGTGYYNEQFFGPGTRLTVL.

This clonotype was seen only a few times. V gene TRBV7-6 combines with J gene TRBJ2-3, with 14 bases identical to TRBD2. CDR3 length equals 17 residues. V dropped 6 bases and J dropped 0; count of bases not matched to a gene: 5. Germline V gene sequence: CDR1 SGHVS, CDR2 FNYEAQ. The CDR3 region is CASSPGLAGDSTDTQYF. CDR3 sequence (DNA): TGTGCCAGCAGTCCGGGACTAGCGGGAGATAGCACAGATACGCAGTATTTT.

The chain is built from TRBV5-6 and TRBJ2-7; no firm D call. Germline V gives CDR1 SGHDT, CDR2 YYEEEE. Trimming left V 0 bases short and J 6 bases short, with 7 bases between. The CDR3 is 12 residues long. The CDR3 loop is CASSLDPVEQYF. Here the CDR3 DNA reads TGTGCCAGCAGCTTGGACCCTGTCGAGCAGTACTTC. Full variable domain (outside the CDR3, taken from reference TRBV5-6 and TRBJ2-7): DAGVTQSPTHLIKTRGQQVTLRCSPKSGHDTVSWYQQALGQGPQFIFQYYEEEERQRGNFPDRFSGHQFPNYSSELNVNALLLGDSALYLCASSLDPVEQYFGPGTRLTVT.

The chain carries TRBV4-2 and TRBJ2-5, with 10 bases fitting TRBD2. Germline V gene lookup returns CDR1 LGHNA and CDR2 YNFKEQ. This CDR3 spans 16 amino acids. V shed 1 base and J 5 bases; nucleotides not matched to a gene: 7. The CDR3 DNA is TGTGCCAGCAGCCAAGTGGGGAGCGGGGGGGCTGAGACCCAGTACTTC. It yields the protein CASSQVGSGGAETQYF.

The chain couples TRBV27 to TRBJ2-1, with D perhaps being TRBD1 or TRBD2 (5 bases each). CDR1 is MNHEY, CDR2 SMNVEV, per germline (reference sequence). V shed 4 bases and J shed 6 bases, with 19 bases lying between them. This CDR3 has 16 residues. CDR3 bases: TGTGCCAGCAGTTGGGGACCAGGGTTGACGGCCAATGAGCAGTTCTTC. Translation: CASSWGPGLTANEQFF.

Only a few counts were recorded for this clonotype. This rearrangement joins TRBV12-5 to TRBJ2-5, with a weak D call TRBD2 (5 bases). The germline CDR1 and CDR2 sequences are LGHNT and FRNRAP. The CDR3 extends over 14 amino acids. Deletions cut 6 bases from V and 7 bases from J, with 18 bases between. CDR3 coding DNA: TGTGCTAGTGGCCGGGATGTTCCGATGGGGACCCAGTACTTC. Translation: CASGRDVPMGTQYF. The variable domain in full, completed from reference TRBV12-5 and TRBJ2-5, reads DARVTQTPRHKVTEMGQEVTMRCQPILGHNTVFWYRQTMMQGLELLAYFRNRAPLDDSGMPKDRFSAEMPDATLATLKIQPSEPRDSAVYFCASGRDVPMGTQYFGPGTRLLVL.

V is TRBV12-3 or TRBV12-4 and J is TRBJ1-1; TRBD1 might be the D (6 bases). The CDR3 loop spans 11 amino acids. The V end lost 3 bases, the J end lost 11 bases, and 10 bases lay between the germline ends. The CDR3: CASSFRGVAFF. The CDR3 region has the DNA TGTGCCAGCAGTTTCAGGGGAGTTGCTTTCTTT.

This clonotype has just a few counts. The chain uses TRBV12-3 or TRBV12-4 and TRBJ1-3; unclear D gene. The CDR3 has 15 residues. The germline V and J ends were trimmed by 3 bases and 2 bases, with 11 bases remaining between them. The CDR3 nucleotides are TGTGCCAGCAGTTTGAATTTTAACACTGGAAACACCATATATTTT. This encodes CASSLNFNTGNTIYF.

V and J are TRBV4-2 and TRBJ2-7, with D perhaps matching TRBD1 or TRBD2 (5 bases each). With 0 bases removed from V and 2 bases from J, the gap between germline ends came to 11 bases. There are 15 residues in the CDR3. The V gene's germline CDR1 is LGHNA and CDR2 YNFKEQ. The CDR3 region is CASSQDNRRTYEQYF. The CDR3 nucleotides are TGTGCCAGCAGCCAAGATAACAGGAGGACCTACGAGCAGTACTTC.

This clonotype was seen a handful of times. The rearrangement links TRBV7-6 to TRBJ2-1, with 8 bases that match TRBD2. CDR1 SGHVS and CDR2 FNYEAQ come from the germline V gene. Trimming cost V 3 bases and J 8 bases; bases outside gene matches: 12. The CDR3 runs 16 residues. CDR3 coding DNA: TGTGCCAGCAGCTTCCGTATCGGCGGGGGGCCCTATGAGCAGTTCTTC. This codes for CASSFRIGGGPYEQFF. Variable domain in full (rest from reference TRBV7-6 and TRBJ2-1): GAGVSQSPRYKVTKRGQDVALRCDPISGHVSLYWYRQALGQGPEFLTYFNYEAQQDKSGLPNDRFSAERPEGSISTLTIQRTEQRDSAMYRCASSFRIGGGPYEQFFGPGTRLTVL.

This clonotype came up many times. The J gene is TRBJ2-7, the V gene TRBV7-4; D gene uncertain. Trimming pared 5 bases from V and 3 bases from J, leaving 5 bases between. There are 11 residues in the CDR3. Germline loops: CDR1 SGHVT, CDR2 SQSDAQ. This CDR3 is CASSLNYEQYV. The CDR3 region has the DNA TGTGCCAGCAGCCTTAACTACGAGCAGTACGTC.

In its sample, this clonotype was seen a few times. The CDR3 coding sequence is TGTGCCAGCAGCCGGGACAGGGTCGGGTCACCCCTCCACTTT. Its translation: CASSRDRVGSPLHF. J is TRBJ1-6 and V is TRBV7-2; TRBD1 matches 9 bases. The V segment lost 5 bases and the J segment 10 bases; nucleotides outside the gene matches: 6. The CDR3 is 14 amino acids. Germline values: CDR1 SGHTA, CDR2 FQGNSA. Together with reference TRBV7-2 and TRBJ1-6, the CDR3 gives the full variable domain: GAGVSQSPSNKVTEKGKDVELRCDPISGHTALYWYRQSLGQGLEFLIYFQGNSAPDKSGLPSDRFSAERTGGSVSTLTIQRTQQEDSAVYLCASSRDRVGSPLHFGNGTRLTVT.

This clonotype came up many times. The rearrangement joins TRBV30 to TRBJ2-7; D gene uncertain. Germline CDR1 GTSNPN, CDR2 SVGIG (reference sequence). V was clipped by 5 bases and J by 3 bases, with 11 bases between them. The CDR3 length is 12 residues. CDR3 loop: CAWGDGVYEQYF. CDR3 DNA: TGTGCCTGGGGCGACGGAGTCTACGAGCAGTACTTC.

This rearrangement joins TRBV5-1 to TRBJ1-1; D might be TRBD1 (6 bases). Trimming took 0 bases from V and 7 from J, leaving 16 bases between them. This CDR3 comprises 15 residues. Germline values: CDR1 SGHRS, CDR2 YFSETQ. The CDR3 nucleotides read TGCGCCAGCAGCTTGGGTCATGGGGGGCAGCATGAAGCTTTCTTT. Its translation: CASSLGHGGQHEAFF.

This clonotype showed up just a few times. The gene calls are TRBV20-1 and TRBJ1-1, with D maybe TRBD1 (6 bases). The CDR3 is made up of 15 amino acids. Trimming took off 6 bases at V and 1 base at J, with 18 bases between the two ends. The germline V gene encodes CDR1 DFQATT and CDR2 SNEGSKA (reference sequence). CDR3 bases: TGCAGTGCCCAAGTACCGGGACACAGGAACACTGAAGCTTTCTTT. This codes for CSAQVPGHRNTEAFF.

This clonotype was observed many times. This chain uses TRBV20-1 with TRBJ2-3, with 10 bases aligning to TRBD2. The CDR3 runs to 15 residues. Germline V gene data show CDR1 as DFQATT and CDR2 as SNEGSKA (reference sequence). Losses at the gene ends were 3 bases for V and 4 bases for J; bases not matched to a gene: 7. CDR3 amino acids: CSASPSSGGADTQYF. For the CDR3, the DNA is TGCAGTGCTAGCCCCTCTAGCGGGGGCGCAGATACGCAGTATTTT.

CDR3 DNA: TGCAGTGCCTCGCAGGGTTCGAAAGAGACCCAGTACTTC. This encodes CSASQGSKETQYF. This chain links TRBV20-1 with TRBJ2-5, with D maybe TRBD1 (5 bases). Germline CDR1 and CDR2: DFQATT and SNEGSKA (reference sequence). The germline V and J ends were trimmed by 6 bases and 3 bases, with 14 bases remaining between them. This CDR3 comprises 13 residues.

This clonotype has at least ten counts. The chain couples TRBV7-8 to TRBJ2-5; tentatively, D is TRBD2 (6 bases). Germline V gene data show CDR1 as SGHVS and CDR2 as FQNEAQ. This CDR3 spans 13 amino acids. The germline V and J ends were trimmed by 1 base and 4 bases, with 7 bases remaining between them. As DNA, the CDR3 is TGTGCCAGCAGCTTAGAGGAGGGAGAGACCCAGTACTTC. Amino acids: CASSLEEGETQYF. Based on the CDR3 plus reference TRBV7-8 and TRBJ2-5, the full variable domain is GAGVSQSPRYKVAKRGQDVALRCDPISGHVSLFWYQQALGQGPEFLTYFQNEAQLDKSGLPSDRFFAERPEGSVSTLKIQRTQQEDSAVYLCASSLEEGETQYFGPGTRLLVL.

This rearrangement joins TRBV7-6 to TRBJ2-2, with a possible D match to TRBD1 (5 bases). The germline CDR1 and CDR2 sequences are SGHVS and FNYEAQ. The V end was cut by 1 base, the J end by 1 base, with 16 bases between. This CDR3 has 18 residues. The CDR3 nucleotides are TGTGCCAGCAGCTTAGAGGCCCCCGCCGGACAGAACACCGGGGAGCTGTTTTTT. Protein: CASSLEAPAGQNTGELFF. Using reference TRBV7-6 and TRBJ2-2 for the parts outside the CDR3, the full variable domain is GAGVSQSPRYKVTKRGQDVALRCDPISGHVSLYWYRQALGQGPEFLTYFNYEAQQDKSGLPNDRFSAERPEGSISTLTIQRTEQRDSAMYRCASSLEAPAGQNTGELFFGEGSRLTVL.